One and the same sample provided the 29 T cell receptor beta chains below, sequenced in a study of CD8+ T cells in alopecia areata. Isolated RNA was reverse transcribed into cDNA used as the sequencing template. The data were produced by immunoSEQ multiplex PCR, yet TCRdb's version contains in-frame clones alone and is incomplete. In the table there are 55,000 to 75,000 clones, about 45% of which are singletons. The input for sequencing was CD8+ T cells sorted from blood, taken at week 0. The receptors were sampled from a human donor with alopecia areata.

V usage is TRBV7-9 and J usage is TRBJ2-7; D uncertain. CDR3 size: 15 residues. Between the trimmed V and J ends, which lost 7 bases and 4 bases, there was a span of 20 bases. CDR1 is SEHNR and CDR2 is FQNEAQ in the germline V gene (reference sequence). CDR3 bases: TGTGCCAGCACAGGTGGCCTAAAGCAATCGTACGAGCAGTACTTC. This sequence encodes CASTGGLKQSYEQYF.

This sequence joins TRBV7-9 and TRBJ2-2; 7 nucleotides align to TRBD2. The V and J ends lost 7 bases and 4 bases, in that order; junction bases with no gene match: 9. Per the germline V gene, CDR1 is SEHNR and CDR2 is FQNEAQ (reference sequence). CDR3 length equals 15 residues. The CDR3 bases are TGTGCCAGCAAACCCCTAGCGGACCGCACCGGGGAGCTGTTTTTT. Protein product: CASKPLADRTGELFF.

The chain is built from TRBV2 and TRBJ2-5; 7 bases align to TRBD1. The germline V gene encodes CDR1 SNHLY and CDR2 FYNNEI. V gave up 5 bases and J gave up 4 bases; unmatched junction bases: 7. This CDR3 comprises 14 residues. In DNA, the CDR3 is TGTGCCAGCAGTATTGACAGGGATGTAGAGACCCAGTACTTC. It encodes CASSIDRDVETQYF. Full variable domain (missing parts from reference TRBV2 and TRBJ2-5): EPEVTQTPSHQVTQMGQEVILRCVPISNHLYFYWYRQILGQKVEFLVSFYNNEISEKSEIFDDQFSVERPDGSNFTLKIRSTKLEDSAMYFCASSIDRDVETQYFGPGTRLLVL.

The gene calls are TRBV4-1 and TRBJ2-1, with a weak D call TRBD1 (6 bases). CDR3 length: 14 residues. V was pared by 1 base and J by 9 bases, with 13 bases between. Germline CDR1 MGHRA, CDR2 YSYEKL. CDR3 sequence: CASSQVPGDAEQFF. DNA for the CDR3: TGCGCCAGCAGCCAAGTTCCAGGGGATGCTGAGCAGTTCTTC.

The chain employs TRBV27 and TRBJ1-1, with D unresolved. V lost 1 base and J lost 2, with 5 bases in between. The CDR3 length is 13 residues. From germline, CDR1 is MNHEY and CDR2 SMNVEV (reference sequence). In nucleotides, the CDR3 is TGTGCCAGCAGTTTATTGGCAAACACTGAAGCTTTCTTT. Protein: CASSLLANTEAFF.

In its sample, this clone was seen a few times. The rearrangement links TRBV7-9 to TRBJ2-5, with D unclear. Germline loops: CDR1 SEHNR, CDR2 FQNEAQ (reference sequence). Deletions cut 3 bases from V and 1 base from J, with 9 bases between. The CDR3 runs to 14 residues. CDR3 sequence reads: CASSFRGAQETQYF. The CDR3 DNA is TGTGCCAGCAGCTTCCGAGGTGCCCAAGAGACCCAGTACTTC.

Concerning this clone: The identical CDR3 is also encoded by other nucleotide sequences in the sample. The chain uses TRBV9 and TRBJ2-1, with no clear D. Germline CDR1 is SGDLS and CDR2 is YYNGEE. V shed 3 bases and J shed 7 bases, with 5 bases lying between them. The CDR3 is 11 amino acids. CDR3 bases: TGTGCCAGCAGCGCGAGTAATGAGCAGTTCTTC. It is translated as CASSASNEQFF.

This chain uses TRBV19 with TRBJ2-7; no clear D gene. The CDR3 consists of 15 residues. Trimming pared 5 bases from V and 2 bases from J, leaving 16 bases between. Germline loops: CDR1 LNHDA, CDR2 SQIVND (reference sequence). DNA for the CDR3: TGTGCCAGTAGTTCCACAATCAGGATCACCTACGAGCAGTACTTC. Its translation is CASSSTIRITYEQYF. Full variable domain (rest looked up from reference TRBV19 and TRBJ2-7): DGGITQSPKYLFRKEGQNVTLSCEQNLNHDAMYWYRQDPGQGLRLIYYSQIVNDFQKGDIAEGYSVSREKKESFPLTVTSAQKNPTAFYLCASSSTIRITYEQYFGPGTRLTVT.

The J gene is TRBJ2-7, the V gene TRBV2, with 8 bases aligning to TRBD1. The V gene end was trimmed by 5 bases and the J gene end by 3 bases; junction bases not matched to a gene: 9. Germline V lookup: CDR1 SNHLY, CDR2 FYNNEI. CDR3 length equals 15 residues. The CDR3 loop is CASSPSTGDYYEQYF. In DNA, the CDR3 is TGTGCCAGCAGTCCCTCGACAGGGGATTACTACGAGCAGTACTTC. Full variable domain (outside the CDR3, taken from reference TRBV2 and TRBJ2-7): EPEVTQTPSHQVTQMGQEVILRCVPISNHLYFYWYRQILGQKVEFLVSFYNNEISEKSEIFDDQFSVERPDGSNFTLKIRSTKLEDSAMYFCASSPSTGDYYEQYFGPGTRLTVT.

This clone was counted a few times. V usage is TRBV29-1 and J usage is TRBJ2-5, with TRBD2 matching 11 bases. Germline loops: CDR1 SQVTM, CDR2 ANQGSEA. This CDR3 is 13 amino acids long. With 7 bases clipped from V and 4 bases from J, the junction kept 5 bases outside the gene matches. The CDR3 DNA reads TGCAGCGGCGTAGCGGGAGGGGTAGAGACCCAGTACTTC. Translated, it gives CSGVAGGVETQYF.

This clone turned up a few times. This chain uses TRBV7-9 with TRBJ1-2; 9 positions match TRBD1. The CDR3 covers 16 residues. The trim removed 0 bases at V and 4 bases at J, leaving 6 bases unmatched. Germline lookup yields CDR1 SEHNR and CDR2 FQNEAQ (reference sequence). The CDR3 DNA follows: TGTGCCAGCAGCTTAGCGGAGGGACAGGGAATCTATGGCTACACCTTC. Encoded protein: CASSLAEGQGIYGYTF. Together with reference TRBV7-9 and TRBJ1-2, the CDR3 gives the full variable domain: DTGVSQNPRHKITKRGQNVTFRCDPISEHNRLYWYRQTLGQGPEFLTYFQNEAQLEKSRLLSDRFSAERPKGSFSTLEIQRTEQGDSAMYLCASSLAEGQGIYGYTFGSGTRLTVV.

V usage is TRBV9 and J usage is TRBJ2-7, with 13 bases that match TRBD2. V dropped 4 bases and J dropped 4; count of bases not matched to a gene: 11. The CDR3 consists of 17 residues. Looked up from germline, CDR1 is SGDLS and CDR2 is YYNGEE. The CDR3 region has the DNA TGTGCCAGCAGCCCCCGCGGACTAGCGGGAGTAGCGTACGAGCAGTACTTC. This gives the protein CASSPRGLAGVAYEQYF.

The chain carries TRBV15 and TRBJ1-2; TRBD1 might be the D (5 bases). The CDR3 sequence is 15 residues long. The germline V gene encodes CDR1 LNHNV and CDR2 YYDKDF (reference sequence). Trimming pared 0 bases from V and 3 bases from J, leaving 11 bases between. The CDR3 DNA reads as TGTGCCACCAGCAGAGATCAAGGGGTGGACTATGGCTACACCTTC. It yields the protein CATSRDQGVDYGYTF.

The chain joins TRBV5-1 to TRBJ2-1; possibly TRBD1 for D (5 bases). In germline, CDR1 is SGHRS, CDR2 YFSETQ. There are 12 residues in the CDR3. The V end lost 4 bases, the J end lost 7 bases, and 9 bases lay between the germline ends. The CDR3 reads CASSLDINEQFF. The CDR3 nucleotides are TGCGCCAGCAGCCTGGACATAAATGAGCAGTTCTTC.

The V gene is TRBV6-5, the J gene TRBJ2-1, with D tentatively TRBD2 (6 bases). This CDR3 has 14 residues. Trimming shortened V by 6 bases and J by 7 bases, and 16 bases separated the two germline ends. Germline V CDR1 and CDR2: MNHEY, SVGAGI. The CDR3 spells CASRPELAENEQFF. The DNA of the CDR3 is TGTGCCAGCAGACCAGAACTAGCAGAGAATGAGCAGTTCTTC.

There are a few counts of this clone. This chain joins TRBV13 and TRBJ1-5; D is uncertain. This CDR3 is 14 amino acids long. Germline values: CDR1 PRHDT, CDR2 FYEKMQ (reference sequence). Trimming shortened V by 5 bases and J by 1 base, and 9 bases separated the two germline ends. The CDR3 loop reads CASSDGRSNQPQHF. The CDR3 bases are TGTGCCAGCAGCGATGGGCGAAGCAATCAGCCCCAGCATTTT.

The chain has TRBV7-9 and TRBJ2-5, with no clear D. Per germline, CDR1 SEHNR and CDR2 FQNEAQ (reference sequence). The germline V and J ends were trimmed by 4 bases and 1 base, with 22 bases remaining between them. The CDR3 sequence is 18 residues long. The CDR3, as DNA: TGTGCCAGCAGCTCCCCGGAGAGGTCAGAATCATCCCAAGAGACCCAGTACTTC. Amino acid sequence: CASSSPERSESSQETQYF.

This clone came up a few times. The rearrangement uses TRBV5-1 and TRBJ2-3; D gene uncertain. In germline, CDR1 is SGHRS, CDR2 YFSETQ. There are 13 residues in the CDR3. The V end was cut by 2 bases, the J end by 2 bases, with 6 bases between. The CDR3 bases are TGCGCCAGCAGCTTCGAGAACACAGATACGCAGTATTTT. This encodes CASSFENTDTQYF.

This chain links TRBV23-1 with TRBJ1-5; maybe TRBD1 (6 bases). TRBV23-1 falls under the ORF class, with uncertain function. V lost 6 bases and J lost 0, with 12 bases in between. The CDR3 consists of 15 residues. CDR3 nucleotides: TGCGCCAGCAGACCGGACAGAGGTAGCAATCAGCCCCAGCATTTT. Protein product: CASRPDRGSNQPQHF.

This clone showed up just a few times. The chain joins TRBV4-1 to TRBJ2-2, with D perhaps being TRBD1 or TRBD2 (5 bases each). Deletions cut 5 bases from V and 1 base from J, with 11 bases between. The CDR3 has 15 residues. CDR1 is MGHRA, CDR2 YSYEKL, per germline. CDR3 region: CASSGDGMNTGELFF. The CDR3 coding sequence is TGCGCCAGCAGCGGGGACGGAATGAACACCGGGGAGCTGTTTTTT.

CDR3 loop: CASSVEVDTQYF. The CDR3 DNA reads as TGTGCCAGCAGCGTAGAAGTAGATACGCAGTATTTT. The chain carries TRBV9 and TRBJ2-3; D not certain. The CDR3 spans 12 residues. Germline lookup yields CDR1 SGDLS and CDR2 YYNGEE. Trimming left V 0 bases short and J 5 bases short, with 4 bases between.

This clone was counted only a few times. The chain uses TRBV29-1 and TRBJ1-2; no reliable D call. Germline CDR1 SQVTM, CDR2 ANQGSEA. The CDR3 consists of 11 residues. V lost 5 bases and J lost 1, with 5 bases in between. CDR3 loop: CSVPLNYGYTF. As DNA, the CDR3 is TGCAGCGTTCCACTTAACTATGGCTACACCTTC.

The V and J genes are TRBV7-9 and TRBJ2-2; 7 bases are a match to TRBD2. CDR3 length: 15 residues. CDR1 SEHNR and CDR2 FQNEAQ come from the germline V gene (reference sequence). V lost 2 bases to trimming and J lost 3 bases; unmatched junction nucleotides: 3. The CDR3 spells CASSLTSVDTGELFF. The CDR3 nucleotides read TGTGCCAGCAGCTTAACTAGCGTTGACACCGGGGAGCTGTTTTTT.

The chain has TRBV7-8 and TRBJ2-7; a weak D match, TRBD2 (6 bases). Trimming cost V 1 base and J 2 bases, with 15 bases left between them. Germline CDR1 SGHVS, CDR2 FQNEAQ. This CDR3 is built from 16 residues. DNA for the CDR3: TGTGCCAGCAGCTTAGAGGGACGGGAGAACCCCTACGAGCAGTACTTC. Translated: CASSLEGRENPYEQYF.

This clone was counted many times. The rearrangement links TRBV5-4 to TRBJ2-2; no clear D gene. V was pared by 1 base and J by 6 bases, with 7 bases between. The length of the CDR3 is 13 residues. Germline V lookup: CDR1 SGHNT, CDR2 YYREEE (reference sequence). Here the CDR3 DNA reads TGTGCCAGCAGCTTGAAAGCTTCCGGGGAGCTGTTTTTT. Translating gives CASSLKASGELFF.

V usage is TRBV5-6 and J usage is TRBJ1-1; 8 positions agree with TRBD1. The CDR3 loop spans 16 amino acids. Trimming took 1 base from V and 3 from J; bases not matched to a gene: 8. The germline V gene has CDR1 SGHDT and CDR2 YYEEEE. The CDR3 DNA sequence: TGTGCCAGCAGCTTGACCCTTGGACAGGGAGACACTGAAGCTTTCTTT. Translated, it gives CASSLTLGQGDTEAFF. The variable domain in full, with the rest retrieved from reference TRBV5-6 and TRBJ1-1, is DAGVTQSPTHLIKTRGQQVTLRCSPKSGHDTVSWYQQALGQGPQFIFQYYEEEERQRGNFPDRFSGHQFPNYSSELNVNALLLGDSALYLCASSLTLGQGDTEAFFGQGTRLTVV.

The genes are TRBV5-1 and TRBJ2-2; tentative D call: TRBD1 (6 bases). CDR1 is SGHRS and CDR2 is YFSETQ in the germline V gene. The CDR3 spans 16 residues. Trimming removed 0 bases at V and 0 bases at J, with 9 bases between. The DNA of the CDR3 is TGCGCCAGCAGCTTGGGGCGGACAGCGAACACCGGGGAGCTGTTTTTT. It encodes CASSLGRTANTGELFF. The whole variable domain, remainder taken from reference TRBV5-1 and TRBJ2-2, is KAGVTQTPRYLIKTRGQQVTLSCSPISGHRSVSWYQQTPGQGLQFLFEYFSETQRNKGNFPGRFSGRQFSNSRSEMNVSTLELGDSALYLCASSLGRTANTGELFFGEGSRLTVL.

This sequence joins TRBV11-2 and TRBJ2-1; 14 bases match TRBD2. Germline values: CDR1 SGHAT, CDR2 FQNNGV. The junction had 7 bases not matched to a gene; V was cut back by 2 bases and J by 7 bases. The CDR3 loop spans 17 amino acids. CDR3 nucleotides: TGTGCCAGCAGCTTATATCCGGGACTAGCGGGAGTGAATGAGCAGTTCTTC. It specifies CASSLYPGLAGVNEQFF.

The chain joins TRBV10-3 to TRBJ2-7; D is tentatively TRBD1 or TRBD2 (5 bases each). CDR1 and CDR2 (germline): ENHRY, SYGVKD. The CDR3 spans 14 residues. The V gene lost 5 bases and the J gene lost 5 bases, with 16 bases spanning the gap. This chain's CDR3 is CAISKDRLGHEQYF. The DNA of the CDR3 is TGTGCCATCAGTAAGGACCGTTTGGGACACGAGCAGTACTTC.